These 23 T cell receptor beta chains share one sample of origin, sequenced in a study of shared clonotypes between healthy human individuals. The repertoire was sequenced with immunoSEQ multiplex PCR; TCRdb's copy has only in-frame clones and lacks some. The table includes some 2,000,000 clones, 85% to 95% detected once. What was sequenced was naive CD4+ T cells sorted from blood. Subset meaning: CD45RA+ positively selected. The receptors here all came from a man aged 18 to 30 in good health.

The gene calls are TRBV7-2 and TRBJ1-6; no reliable D call. Between the trimmed V and J ends, which lost 0 bases and 7 bases, there was a span of 10 bases. The CDR3 contains 15 residues. Germline CDR1 SGHTA, CDR2 FQGNSA. CDR3 amino acids: CASSLAGLGNSPLHF. In nucleotides, the CDR3 is TGTGCCAGCAGCTTAGCAGGGCTGGGAAATTCACCCCTCCACTTT.

The chain combines TRBV4-3 with TRBJ2-7; D call uncertain. The CDR3 covers 17 residues. The germline gives CDR1 LGHNA, CDR2 YSLEER. V lost 3 bases to trimming and J lost 1 base, with 19 bases between them. Here the CDR3 reads CASSHERTALGSYEQYF. CDR3 nucleotide sequence: TGCGCCAGCAGCCATGAACGGACCGCTCTGGGGTCCTACGAGCAGTACTTC.

V usage is TRBV11-2 and J usage is TRBJ2-7; 13 nucleotides agree with TRBD2. The junction had 3 bases not matched to a gene; V was cut back by 5 bases and J by 5 bases. The germline gives CDR1 SGHAT, CDR2 FQNNGV. CDR3 length: 14 residues. CDR3 amino acids: CASSRTSGRHEQYF. CDR3 nucleotide sequence: TGTGCCAGCAGCCGGACTAGCGGGAGACACGAGCAGTACTTC.

This rearrangement joins TRBV27 to TRBJ1-2; D not resolved. The CDR3 extends over 14 amino acids. CDR1 and CDR2 (germline): MNHEY, SMNVEV (reference sequence). Trimming removed 2 bases from V and 6 bases from J, with 13 bases in between. Here the CDR3 reads CASSLTHAGDGYTF. In nucleotides, the CDR3 is TGTGCCAGCAGTTTAACCCACGCCGGGGATGGCTACACCTTC.

This chain links TRBV4-1 with TRBJ2-7; possible D gene TRBD1, 6 bases. Germline CDR1 reads MGHRA; CDR2 reads YSYEKL. This CDR3 spans 14 amino acids. Between the trimmed V and J ends, which lost 0 bases and 6 bases, there was a span of 12 bases. CDR3 loop: CASSQDLQGGEQYF. The CDR3 DNA is TGCGCCAGCAGCCAAGATTTACAGGGCGGCGAGCAGTACTTC.

This clone was seen only once. The V call is TRBV7-2, the J call TRBJ2-5, with 7 bases identical to TRBD2. CDR1 is SGHTA and CDR2 is FQGNSA in the germline V gene. This CDR3 is 11 amino acids long. V trimming: 5 bases; J trimming: 9 bases; junction bases outside the gene matches: 3. In DNA form, the CDR3 reads TGTGCCAGCAGCCGGCGGGGGTCCCAGTACTTC. It yields the protein CASSRRGSQYF. The whole variable domain, filled in from reference TRBV7-2 and TRBJ2-5, reads GAGVSQSPSNKVTEKGKDVELRCDPISGHTALYWYRQSLGQGLEFLIYFQGNSAPDKSGLPSDRFSAERTGGSVSTLTIQRTQQEDSAVYLCASSRRGSQYFGPGTRLLVL.

J is TRBJ1-3 and V is TRBV9, with TRBD1 matching 7 bases. Germline V gene data show CDR1 as SGDLS and CDR2 as YYNGEE. V shed 2 bases, J shed 3 bases, and the junction held 5 bases outside the gene matches. The length of the CDR3 is 15 residues. The CDR3 DNA reads TGTGCCAGCAGCGTCGACAGGGTGGTTGGAAACACCATATATTTT. Translated, it gives CASSVDRVVGNTIYF. The whole variable domain, remainder taken from reference TRBV9 and TRBJ1-3, is DSGVTQTPKHLITATGQRVTLRCSPRSGDLSVYWYQQSLDQGLQFLIQYYNGEERAKGNILERFSAQQFPDLHSELNLSSLELGDSALYFCASSVDRVVGNTIYFGEGSWLTVV.

The chain uses TRBV5-8 and TRBJ1-6; a possible D gene is TRBD1 (5 bases). This CDR3 spans 14 amino acids. Germline lookup yields CDR1 SGHTS and CDR2 YDEGEE. The germline V and J ends were trimmed by 4 bases and 7 bases, with 12 bases remaining between them. CDR3 sequence: CASSPFGGNSPLHF. In DNA form, the CDR3 reads TGTGCCAGCAGCCCCTTCGGGGGGAATTCACCCCTCCACTTT.

The chain joins TRBV7-2 to TRBJ2-1, with D maybe TRBD1 (6 bases). V lost 1 base, J lost 8 bases, and 15 bases lay in between. This CDR3 is 15 amino acids long. The germline CDR1 and CDR2 sequences are SGHTA and FQGNSA. CDR3 DNA sequence: TGTGCCAGCAGCTTAGGGGGGCTAGGTTCCGATGAGCAGTTCTTC. It is translated as CASSLGGLGSDEQFF.

About this clone itself: The same CDR3 also results from other DNA sequences found in this sample. CDR3 sequence reads: CASSPDMNTEAFF. The CDR3 region has the DNA TGTGCCAGCTCACCAGATATGAACACTGAAGCTTTCTTT. The chain carries TRBV18 and TRBJ1-1; D is uncertain. The germline V and J ends were trimmed by 2 bases and 0 bases, with 4 bases remaining between them. CDR1 and CDR2 (germline): KGHSH, LQKENI. This CDR3 contains 13 residues.

The chain combines TRBV7-2 with TRBJ1-3; TRBD1 aligns across 7 bases. This CDR3 is built from 16 residues. Germline V gene lookup returns CDR1 SGHTA and CDR2 FQGNSA. V lost 9 bases and J lost 0; bases outside the gene matches: 11. The CDR3, as DNA: TGTGCCAGTCAAGCGGGGACAGCCTTCTCTGGAAACACCATATATTTT. Protein sequence: CASQAGTAFSGNTIYF.

Comment on this clone: Distinct nucleotide sequences in the sample also encode this CDR3. The chain uses TRBV28 and TRBJ2-5; D is ambiguous. Germline loops: CDR1 MDHEN, CDR2 SYDVKM. The ends were cut back, 6 bases at V and 1 base at J, with 3 bases in the middle. This CDR3 contains 11 residues. The CDR3 sequence: CASRIQETQYF. CDR3 in DNA: TGTGCCAGCAGGATCCAAGAGACCCAGTACTTC.

This clone was counted between two and nine times. The chain uses TRBV4-1 and TRBJ2-5; the D gene is possibly TRBD2 (5 bases). The germline V gene has CDR1 MGHRA and CDR2 YSYEKL. V was trimmed by 0 bases and J by 2 bases, leaving 10 bases between them. The CDR3 covers 15 residues. The CDR3, as DNA: TGCGCCAGCAGCCAAGATCTAGCTACTCAAGAGACCCAGTACTTC. Translated: CASSQDLATQETQYF.

The J gene is TRBJ1-2, the V gene TRBV28; D might be TRBD1 (6 bases). Germline CDR1 MDHEN, CDR2 SYDVKM. Trimming took off 6 bases at V and 3 bases at J, with 17 bases between the two ends. The CDR3 is made up of 15 amino acids. CDR3 coding DNA: TGTGCCAGCAGACACCCAACAGGGTCGGACTATGGCTACACCTTC. Translating gives CASRHPTGSDYGYTF.

The chain carries TRBV9 and TRBJ1-4; possibly TRBD1 for D (5 bases). Trimming removed 3 bases at V and 3 bases at J, with 12 bases between. Germline CDR1 is SGDLS and CDR2 is YYNGEE. This CDR3 has 15 residues. The CDR3 nucleotides read TGTGCCAGCAGCGGACAAGGGGTAGCTAATGAAAAACTGTTTTTT. This encodes CASSGQGVANEKLFF. Full variable domain (rest looked up from reference TRBV9 and TRBJ1-4): DSGVTQTPKHLITATGQRVTLRCSPRSGDLSVYWYQQSLDQGLQFLIQYYNGEERAKGNILERFSAQQFPDLHSELNLSSLELGDSALYFCASSGQGVANEKLFFGSGTQLSVL.

The chain combines TRBV5-1 with TRBJ2-7; D is unclear. CDR3 length equals 13 residues. The V end was cut by 3 bases, the J end by 1 base, with 8 bases between. The germline CDR1 and CDR2 sequences are SGHRS and YFSETQ. In DNA form, the CDR3 reads TGCGCCAGCAGCTACGACGGTTCCTACGAGCAGTACTTC. Protein: CASSYDGSYEQYF.

This clone was detected only once. The chain is built from TRBV13 and TRBJ1-1, with 7 bases fitting TRBD1. The V and J ends lost 7 bases and 11 bases, in that order; junction bases with no gene match: 7. Looked up from germline, CDR1 is PRHDT and CDR2 is FYEKMQ (reference sequence). The CDR3 has 11 amino acids. CDR3 protein: CASTATGDAFF. CDR3 coding DNA: TGTGCCAGCACCGCCACAGGGGACGCTTTCTTT.

The rearrangement joins TRBV7-6 to TRBJ2-1; 16 bases agree with TRBD2. Unmatched junction bases numbered 10, after V lost 5 bases and J lost 9 bases. This CDR3 is built from 17 residues. The germline V gene encodes CDR1 SGHVS and CDR2 FNYEAQ. The CDR3 loop is CASSPTGTSGRAGEQFF. The CDR3 region has the DNA TGTGCCAGCAGCCCGACCGGGACTAGCGGGAGGGCCGGTGAGCAGTTCTTC.

The chain has TRBV9 and TRBJ2-2; either TRBD1 or TRBD2 may supply D (5 bases each). V lost 4 bases, J lost 5 bases, and 12 bases lay in between. Germline V gene lookup returns CDR1 SGDLS and CDR2 YYNGEE. This CDR3 has 14 amino acids. The CDR3 region is CASSPGQGTGELFF. The DNA for the CDR3 is TGTGCCAGCAGCCCGGGGCAAGGTACCGGGGAGCTGTTTTTT.

The chain couples TRBV5-6 to TRBJ1-1, with 8 bases aligning to TRBD1. The CDR3 runs to 16 residues. CDR1 is SGHDT, CDR2 YYEEEE, per germline. J lost 6 bases, V lost 0 bases, and 10 bases had no gene match. The CDR3 region has the DNA TGTGCCAGCAGCTTGGTGTCGACAGGGGATACGGCTGAAGCTTTCTTT. Protein product: CASSLVSTGDTAEAFF.

The chain has TRBV5-1 and TRBJ1-2; weak D call: TRBD1 (6 bases). The CDR3 contains 15 residues. Germline V lookup: CDR1 SGHRS, CDR2 YFSETQ. V dropped 4 bases and J dropped 2 bases, with 15 bases sitting between them. CDR3 coding DNA: TGCGCCAGCAGCATCGACAGGATGGGGAACTATGGCTACACCTTC. Its translation: CASSIDRMGNYGYTF.

The chain uses TRBV9 and TRBJ1-2; no clear D. Germline CDR1 and CDR2: SGDLS and YYNGEE. V dropped 0 bases and J dropped 5 bases, with 14 bases sitting between them. The CDR3 extends over 15 amino acids. The CDR3 is CASSVELAGSYGYTF. CDR3 DNA: TGTGCCAGCAGCGTAGAGCTCGCGGGGAGTTATGGCTACACCTTC.

The chain has TRBV5-6 and TRBJ1-1; 8 bases agree with TRBD1. V shed 2 bases and J 11 bases; nucleotides not matched to a gene: 11. In germline, CDR1 is SGHDT, CDR2 YYEEEE. CDR3 length: 14 residues. Here the CDR3 reads CASSFANDRGRAFF. CDR3 DNA sequence: TGTGCCAGCAGCTTCGCGAACGACAGGGGAAGGGCTTTCTTT.